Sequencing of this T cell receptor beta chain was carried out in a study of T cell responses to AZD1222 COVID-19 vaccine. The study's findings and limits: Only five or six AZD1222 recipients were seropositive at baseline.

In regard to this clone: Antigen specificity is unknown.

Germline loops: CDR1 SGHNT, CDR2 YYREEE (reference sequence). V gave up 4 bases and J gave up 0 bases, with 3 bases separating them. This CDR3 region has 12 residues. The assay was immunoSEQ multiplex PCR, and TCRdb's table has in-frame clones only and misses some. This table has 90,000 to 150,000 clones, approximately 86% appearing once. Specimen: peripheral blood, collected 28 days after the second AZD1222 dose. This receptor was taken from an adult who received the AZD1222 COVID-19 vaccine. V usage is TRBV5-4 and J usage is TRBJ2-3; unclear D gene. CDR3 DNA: TGTGCCAGCAGCGGTAGCACAGATACGCAGTATTTT. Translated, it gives CASSGSTDTQYF.